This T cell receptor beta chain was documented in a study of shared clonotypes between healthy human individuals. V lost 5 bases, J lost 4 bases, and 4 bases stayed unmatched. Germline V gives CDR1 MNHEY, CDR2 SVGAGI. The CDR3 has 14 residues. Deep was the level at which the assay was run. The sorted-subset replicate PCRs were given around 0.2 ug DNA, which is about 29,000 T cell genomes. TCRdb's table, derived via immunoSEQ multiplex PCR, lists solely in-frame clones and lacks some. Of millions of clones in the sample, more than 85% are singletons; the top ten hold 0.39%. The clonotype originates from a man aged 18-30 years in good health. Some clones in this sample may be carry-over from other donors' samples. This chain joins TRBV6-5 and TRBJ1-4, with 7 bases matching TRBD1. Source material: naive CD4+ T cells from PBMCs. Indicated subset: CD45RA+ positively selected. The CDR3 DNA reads TGTGCCAGCAGTCGGGACAGATATAATGAAAAACTGTTTTTT. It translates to CASSRDRYNEKLFF.